The 27 T cell receptor beta chains below all came from one sample that was sequenced in a study of T cell responses to AZD1222 COVID-19 vaccine. The table came from immunoSEQ multiplex PCR; TCRdb's copy has only in-frame clones and leaves some out. Among tens of thousands of clones, 75% to 95% were seen once, and the ten largest hold 3.5% to 5%. The sample here was peripheral blood, taken on day 0 of MenACWY control vaccination. The receptors derive from an adult in good health.

This clone was picked up one time. V is TRBV7-9 and J is TRBJ2-1, with TRBD1 identical over 10 bases. Germline CDR1 and CDR2: SEHNR and FQNEAQ (reference sequence). Unmatched junction bases numbered 13, after V lost 2 bases and J lost 9 bases. The CDR3 sequence is 17 residues long. The CDR3 nucleotides are TGTGCCAGCAGCTTACCTACCGGGACAGGGGCACATAGTGAGCAGTTCTTC. Protein: CASSLPTGTGAHSEQFF.

This clone was seen just once. The V and J genes are TRBV30 and TRBJ2-2; D is perhaps TRBD2 (6 bases). Germline loops: CDR1 GTSNPN, CDR2 SVGIG (reference sequence). The CDR3 is 16 residues long. Deletions cut 4 bases from V and 6 bases from J, with 21 bases between. This chain's CDR3 is CAWTLFLGLSAGELFF. DNA of the CDR3: TGTGCCTGGACTCTGTTCCTGGGACTTTCAGCCGGGGAGCTGTTTTTT.

This chain joins TRBV18 and TRBJ1-1; TRBD1 is a possible D gene (5 bases). Trimming left V 2 bases short and J 8 bases short, with 15 bases between. Per the germline V gene, CDR1 is KGHSH and CDR2 is LQKENI. CDR3 length: 14 amino acids. In DNA form, the CDR3 reads TGTGCCAGCTCACCAGCGGGAACCCGGACAGAAGCTTTCTTT. Its translation is CASSPAGTRTEAFF.

The J gene is TRBJ2-7, the V gene TRBV6-5, with D perhaps TRBD2 (6 bases). This CDR3 is built from 14 residues. Trimming removed 7 bases from V and 7 bases from J, with 20 bases in between. The V gene's germline CDR1 is MNHEY and CDR2 SVGAGI. The CDR3 loop is CASTPPGLPWEQYF. Here the CDR3 DNA reads TGTGCCAGCACCCCACCGGGACTCCCGTGGGAGCAGTACTTC.

DNA for the CDR3: TGTGCCAGCAGTTTACCGAACACTGAAGCTTTCTTT. This encodes CASSLPNTEAFF. J is TRBJ1-1 and V is TRBV27; D is uncertain. CDR3 length: 12 amino acids. Trimming cost V 2 bases and J 1 base, with 2 bases left between them. Germline values: CDR1 MNHEY, CDR2 SMNVEV (reference sequence).

This sequence joins TRBV11-2 and TRBJ1-4; D call uncertain. Trimming left V 5 bases short and J 8 bases short, with 21 bases between. The CDR3 covers 16 residues. The germline V gene encodes CDR1 SGHAT and CDR2 FQNNGV. The CDR3 DNA follows: TGTGCCAGCAGCCCCTCGTTGAGGGCCGAGAACGAAAAACTGTTTTTT. The encoded protein is CASSPSLRAENEKLFF.

The chain joins TRBV6-6 to TRBJ2-3; D is ambiguous. The V end lost 5 bases, the J end lost 0 bases, and 12 bases lay between the germline ends. Germline V gene lookup returns CDR1 MNHNY and CDR2 SVGAGI (reference sequence). The CDR3 runs to 15 residues. The CDR3 DNA sequence: TGTGCCAGCAGTCTCCAGCCCCCTAGCACAGATACGCAGTATTTT. Its protein is CASSLQPPSTDTQYF.

The genes are TRBV27 and TRBJ2-3; TRBD2 matches at 7 bases. This CDR3 spans 13 amino acids. The trim removed 6 bases at V and 2 bases at J, leaving 2 bases unmatched. CDR1 and CDR2 (germline): MNHEY, SMNVEV (reference sequence). The DNA for the CDR3 is TGTGCCAGCAGAGCGGGATTCACAGATACGCAGTATTTT. Translation: CASRAGFTDTQYF.

J is TRBJ2-2 and V is TRBV12-5; tentative D call: TRBD1 (5 bases). The V gene lost 8 bases and the J gene lost 3 bases, with 13 bases spanning the gap. Germline CDR1 reads LGHNT; CDR2 reads FRNRAP. This CDR3 contains 14 residues. DNA for the CDR3: TGTGCTAGTAGGGGTTCCTCCCACACCGGGGAGCTGTTTTTT. This translates into CASRGSSHTGELFF.

This clone appeared a few times. CDR3 DNA sequence: TGTGCCAGCAGCCCACCGCTGGGGAGCGCCGGTTCACCCCTCCACTTT. It specifies CASSPPLGSAGSPLHF. The chain uses TRBV28 and TRBJ1-6; D unclear. V lost 6 bases, J lost 9 bases, and 21 bases lay in between. The germline V gene encodes CDR1 MDHEN and CDR2 SYDVKM. The CDR3 covers 16 residues.

This chain connects TRBV3-1 (or the pseudogene TRBV3-2) to TRBJ2-7; 9 bases map to TRBD1. The CDR3 totals 16 residues. The J segment lost 0 bases and the V segment lost 3 bases, leaving 6 bases of the junction unmatched. Germline V CDR1 and CDR2: LGHDT, YNNKEL (reference sequence). The chain's CDR3 is CASSQDRQGGSYEQYF. DNA of the CDR3: TGTGCCAGCAGCCAGGATAGACAGGGGGGCTCCTACGAGCAGTACTTC.

The rearrangement joins TRBV5-6 to TRBJ2-5; D gene unclear. The V and J ends lost 1 base and 9 bases respectively, with 13 bases between them. The CDR3 has 13 amino acids. Germline lookup yields CDR1 SGHDT and CDR2 YYEEEE. The CDR3 nucleotides read TGTGCCAGCAGCTTGCAAGGGTGGGCGGCCCAGTACTTC. Its translation: CASSLQGWAAQYF.

This clone was observed a handful of times. The chain combines TRBV11-2 with TRBJ2-2; no firm D call. This CDR3 is built from 15 residues. Germline V lookup: CDR1 SGHAT, CDR2 FQNNGV. With 3 bases removed from V and 6 bases from J, the gap between germline ends came to 14 bases. The CDR3 DNA reads as TGTGCCAGCAGCTTCCGACCTCCCAGACCCGGGGAGCTGTTTTTT. This codes for CASSFRPPRPGELFF.

The V call is TRBV5-5, the J call TRBJ1-3, with D maybe TRBD1 (5 bases). V gave up 4 bases and J gave up 4 bases, with 21 bases separating them. The CDR3 covers 17 residues. Germline V CDR1 and CDR2: SGHKS, YYEKEE (reference sequence). CDR3 sequence: CASSARASQGEGNTIYF. CDR3 DNA sequence: TGTGCCAGCAGCGCCCGGGCCTCCCAAGGGGAAGGAAACACCATATATTTT.

The CDR3 sequence is CASSPRQGRGNTEAFF. The CDR3 DNA is TGCGCCAGCAGCCCCCGACAGGGCAGGGGCAACACTGAAGCTTTCTTT. The chain couples TRBV5-1 to TRBJ1-1; TRBD1 aligns across 7 bases. The J segment lost 2 bases and the V segment lost 4 bases, leaving 11 bases of the junction unmatched. The CDR3 spans 16 residues. Germline V CDR1 and CDR2: SGHRS, YFSETQ.

The genes are TRBV28 and TRBJ1-4, with D unclear. The germline gives CDR1 MDHEN, CDR2 SYDVKM. Trimming took 4 bases from V and 0 from J, leaving 12 bases between them. The CDR3 runs 16 residues. The CDR3 DNA follows: TGTGCCAGCAGTTCGATCGAACTTGCAACTAATGAAAAACTGTTTTTT. Translation gives CASSSIELATNEKLFF.

This clone was observed a few times. This chain links TRBV11-2 with TRBJ1-6; 7 bases match TRBD1. CDR1 and CDR2 (germline): SGHAT, FQNNGV. The ends lost 2 bases at V and 10 bases at J; junction bases unmatched: 2. This CDR3 is built from 13 residues. In DNA form, the CDR3 reads TGTGCCAGCAGCTTACAGGGGGGCTCACCCCTCCACTTT. As protein: CASSLQGGSPLHF. The variable domain in full, with the rest retrieved from reference TRBV11-2 and TRBJ1-6, is EAGVAQSPRYKIIEKRQSVAFWCNPISGHATLYWYQQILGQGPKLLIQFQNNGVVDDSQLPKDRFSAERLKGVDSTLKIQPAKLEDSAVYLCASSLQGGSPLHFGNGTRLTVT.

V is TRBV24-1 and J is TRBJ2-1, with D tentatively TRBD1 (6 bases). The CDR3 covers 15 residues. The germline CDR1 and CDR2 sequences are KGHDR and SFDVKD. V was pared by 3 bases and J by 3 bases, with 11 bases between. CDR3 DNA: TGTGCCACCAGTGATGAACAGGGATTCTACAATGAGCAGTTCTTC. Its translation is CATSDEQGFYNEQFF.

The V and J genes are TRBV6-1 and TRBJ1-1; D unresolved. The CDR3 loop spans 12 amino acids. Between the trimmed V and J ends, which lost 2 bases and 7 bases, there was a span of 8 bases. Per the germline V gene, CDR1 is MNHNS and CDR2 is SASEGT. CDR3 DNA: TGTGCCAGCAGTGAAACGCGGATTGAAGCTTTCTTT. Residues: CASSETRIEAFF.

This chain connects TRBV7-2 to TRBJ2-5; no clear D gene. This CDR3 has 12 residues. The V gene's germline CDR1 is SGHTA and CDR2 FQGNSA. The ends were cut back, 2 bases at V and 4 bases at J, with 5 bases in the middle. The CDR3 bases are TGTGCCAGCAGCTTATACTTAGAGACCCAGTACTTC. Its translation: CASSLYLETQYF.

CDR3 protein: CAISEGTGLPDTQYF. In DNA form, the CDR3 reads TGTGCCATCAGTGAAGGGACAGGGTTACCAGATACGCAGTATTTT. The chain recombines TRBV10-3 with TRBJ2-3; the match to TRBD1 covers 9 bases. The V and J ends lost 3 bases and 4 bases, in that order; junction bases with no gene match: 5. The CDR3 has 15 amino acids. The V gene's germline CDR1 is ENHRY and CDR2 SYGVKD.

The chain links TRBV29-1 to TRBJ2-1; maybe TRBD2 (5 bases). V was pared by 4 bases and J by 8 bases, with 12 bases between. CDR1 and CDR2 from the germline V gene are SQVTM and ANQGSEA. CDR3 length: 12 amino acids. CDR3 sequence (DNA): TGCAGCGTTGCTAGCCAGGACTATGAGCAGTTCTTC. Protein: CSVASQDYEQFF.

In nucleotides, the CDR3 is TGCGCCAGCAGCACGGGACAGGGGGCGCGGGGCTACACCTTC. Its protein is CASSTGQGARGYTF. V and J are TRBV5-1 and TRBJ1-2, with 12 bases lining up with TRBD1. Germline V gives CDR1 SGHRS, CDR2 YFSETQ. J lost 8 bases, V lost 4 bases, and 6 bases had no gene match. The CDR3 sequence is 14 residues long. Variable domain in full (rest from reference TRBV5-1 and TRBJ1-2): KAGVTQTPRYLIKTRGQQVTLSCSPISGHRSVSWYQQTPGQGLQFLFEYFSETQRNKGNFPGRFSGRQFSNSRSEMNVSTLELGDSALYLCASSTGQGARGYTFGSGTRLTVV.

This chain uses TRBV18 with TRBJ1-5; maybe TRBD1 (5 bases). The CDR3 loop spans 15 amino acids. CDR1 is KGHSH and CDR2 is LQKENI in the germline V gene. Deletions cut 1 base from V and 0 bases from J, with 7 bases between. This CDR3 reads CASSPRGGSNQPQHF. In DNA, the CDR3 is TGTGCCAGCTCACCACGGGGGGGTAGCAATCAGCCCCAGCATTTT.

The rearrangement links TRBV19 to TRBJ1-4; D is ambiguous. The CDR3 covers 14 residues. The ends were cut back, 2 bases at V and 6 bases at J, with 10 bases in the middle. The germline V gene has CDR1 LNHDA and CDR2 SQIVND (reference sequence). The CDR3: CASSIPGSYEKLFF. CDR3 bases: TGTGCCAGTAGTATACCGGGGAGTTATGAAAAACTGTTTTTT.

This chain uses TRBV19 with TRBJ2-2; 12 nucleotides align to TRBD2. Germline CDR1 reads LNHDA; CDR2 reads SQIVND (reference sequence). This CDR3 region has 15 residues. V gave up 3 bases and J gave up 5 bases; unmatched junction bases: 1. Here the CDR3 DNA reads TGTGCCAGTAGTATCCTAGCGGGAGGGACCGGGGAGCTGTTTTTT. Translated, it gives CASSILAGGTGELFF.

The V and J genes are TRBV27 and TRBJ2-1, with D possibly matching TRBD2 (5 bases). The CDR3 length is 14 residues. Trimming took off 8 bases at V and 6 bases at J, with 17 bases between the two ends. Germline-derived CDR1 and CDR2 are MNHEY and SMNVEV (reference sequence). The CDR3 sequence: CASGESGTINEQFF. The CDR3 coding sequence is TGTGCCAGCGGAGAAAGCGGAACCATCAATGAGCAGTTCTTC.